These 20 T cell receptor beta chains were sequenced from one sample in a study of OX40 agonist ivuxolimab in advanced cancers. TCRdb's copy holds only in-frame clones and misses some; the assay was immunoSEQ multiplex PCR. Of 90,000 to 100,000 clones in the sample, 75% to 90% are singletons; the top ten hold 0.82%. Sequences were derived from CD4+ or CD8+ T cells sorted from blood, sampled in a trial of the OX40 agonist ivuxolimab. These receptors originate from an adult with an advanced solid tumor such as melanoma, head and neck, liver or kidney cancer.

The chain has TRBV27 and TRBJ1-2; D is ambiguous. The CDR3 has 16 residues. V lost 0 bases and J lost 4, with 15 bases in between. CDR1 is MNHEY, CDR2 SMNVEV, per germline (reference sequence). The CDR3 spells CASSLSRAGWGYGYTF. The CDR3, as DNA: TGTGCCAGCAGTTTATCGCGCGCGGGATGGGGCTATGGCTACACCTTC.

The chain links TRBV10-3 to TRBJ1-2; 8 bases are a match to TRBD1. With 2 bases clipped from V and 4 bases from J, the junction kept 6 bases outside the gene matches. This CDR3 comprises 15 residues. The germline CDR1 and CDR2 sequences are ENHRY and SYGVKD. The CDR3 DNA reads TGTGCCATCAGTGAGGGGGCCGGGACAGGCTATGGCTACACCTTC. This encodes CAISEGAGTGYGYTF.

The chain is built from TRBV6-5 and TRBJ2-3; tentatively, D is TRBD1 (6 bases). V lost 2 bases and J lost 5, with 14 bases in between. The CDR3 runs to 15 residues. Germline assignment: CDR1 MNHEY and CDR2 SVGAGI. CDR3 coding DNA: TGTGCCAGCAGTTACGGTAAAACAGGGATAGATACGCAGTATTTT. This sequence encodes CASSYGKTGIDTQYF.

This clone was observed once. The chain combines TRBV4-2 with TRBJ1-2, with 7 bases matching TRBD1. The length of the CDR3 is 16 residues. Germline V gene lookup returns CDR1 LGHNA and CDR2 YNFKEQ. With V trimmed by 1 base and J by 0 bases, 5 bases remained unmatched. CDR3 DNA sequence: TGTGCCAGCAGCCAAGTAGGGGGCCACGCTAACTATGGCTACACCTTC. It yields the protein CASSQVGGHANYGYTF.

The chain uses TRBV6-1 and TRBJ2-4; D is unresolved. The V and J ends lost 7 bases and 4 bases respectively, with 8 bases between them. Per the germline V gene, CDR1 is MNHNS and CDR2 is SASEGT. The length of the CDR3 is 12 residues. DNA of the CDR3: TGTGCCAGCATGTCCGAAAAAAACATTCAGTACTTC. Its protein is CASMSEKNIQYF.

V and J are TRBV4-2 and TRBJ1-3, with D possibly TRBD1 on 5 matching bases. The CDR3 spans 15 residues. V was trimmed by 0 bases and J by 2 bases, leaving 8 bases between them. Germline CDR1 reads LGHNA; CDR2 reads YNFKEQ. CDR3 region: CASSQEWGAGNTIYF. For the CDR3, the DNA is TGTGCCAGCAGCCAAGAATGGGGGGCTGGAAACACCATATATTTT.

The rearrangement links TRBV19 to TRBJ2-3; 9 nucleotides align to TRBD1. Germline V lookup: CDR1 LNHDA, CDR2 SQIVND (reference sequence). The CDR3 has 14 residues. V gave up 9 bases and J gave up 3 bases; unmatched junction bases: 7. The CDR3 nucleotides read TGTGCCAGCCGACCGGGACAGGGAACAGATACGCAGTATTTT. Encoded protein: CASRPGQGTDTQYF.

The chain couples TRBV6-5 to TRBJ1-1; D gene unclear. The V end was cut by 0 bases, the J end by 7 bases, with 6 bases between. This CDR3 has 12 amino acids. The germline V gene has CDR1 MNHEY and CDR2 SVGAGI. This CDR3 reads CASSYSAGEAFF. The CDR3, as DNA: TGTGCCAGCAGTTACTCAGCCGGTGAAGCTTTCTTT.

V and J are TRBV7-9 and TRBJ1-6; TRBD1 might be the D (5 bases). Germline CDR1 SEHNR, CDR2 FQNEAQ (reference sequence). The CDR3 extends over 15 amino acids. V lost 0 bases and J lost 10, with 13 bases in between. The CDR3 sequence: CASSLAPGGGSPLHF. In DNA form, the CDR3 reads TGTGCCAGCAGCTTAGCTCCGGGGGGGGGATCACCCCTCCACTTT.

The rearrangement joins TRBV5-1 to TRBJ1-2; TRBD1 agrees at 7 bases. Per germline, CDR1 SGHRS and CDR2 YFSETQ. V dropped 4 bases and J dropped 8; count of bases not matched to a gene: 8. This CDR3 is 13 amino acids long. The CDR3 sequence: CASSPQGSLGYTF. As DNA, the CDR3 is TGCGCCAGCAGCCCACAGGGGTCCCTAGGCTACACCTTC. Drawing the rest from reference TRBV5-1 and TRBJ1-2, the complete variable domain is KAGVTQTPRYLIKTRGQQVTLSCSPISGHRSVSWYQQTPGQGLQFLFEYFSETQRNKGNFPGRFSGRQFSNSRSEMNVSTLELGDSALYLCASSPQGSLGYTFGSGTRLTVV.

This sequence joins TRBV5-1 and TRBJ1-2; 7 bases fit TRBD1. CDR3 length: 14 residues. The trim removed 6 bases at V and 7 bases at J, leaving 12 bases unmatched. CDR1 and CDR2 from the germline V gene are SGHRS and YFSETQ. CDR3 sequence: CASTFGTVPSGYTF. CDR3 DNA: TGCGCCAGCACCTTCGGGACAGTTCCCTCTGGCTACACCTTC. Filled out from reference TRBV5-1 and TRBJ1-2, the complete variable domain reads KAGVTQTPRYLIKTRGQQVTLSCSPISGHRSVSWYQQTPGQGLQFLFEYFSETQRNKGNFPGRFSGRQFSNSRSEMNVSTLELGDSALYLCASTFGTVPSGYTFGSGTRLTVV.

The CDR3 sequence: CATTGGETQYF. For the CDR3, the DNA is TGTGCCACCACCGGGGGGGAGACCCAGTACTTC. The gene calls are TRBV15 and TRBJ2-5, with TRBD2 matching over 7 bases. The germline V gene encodes CDR1 LNHNV and CDR2 YYDKDF (reference sequence). CDR3 length: 11 amino acids. The ends lost 7 bases at V and 5 bases at J; junction bases unmatched: 1.

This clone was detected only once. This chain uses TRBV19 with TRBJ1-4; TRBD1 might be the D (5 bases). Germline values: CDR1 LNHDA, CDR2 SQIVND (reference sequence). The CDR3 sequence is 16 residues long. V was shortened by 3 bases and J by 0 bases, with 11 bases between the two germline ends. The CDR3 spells CASSIQGDSTNEKLFF. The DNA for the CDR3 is TGTGCCAGTAGTATCCAGGGTGATTCAACTAATGAAAAACTGTTTTTT.

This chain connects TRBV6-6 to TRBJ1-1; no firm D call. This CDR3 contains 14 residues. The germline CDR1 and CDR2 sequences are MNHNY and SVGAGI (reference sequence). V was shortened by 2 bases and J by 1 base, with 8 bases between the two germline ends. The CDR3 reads CASSYTQPNTEAFF. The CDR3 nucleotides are TGTGCCAGCAGTTACACACAGCCGAACACTGAAGCTTTCTTT.

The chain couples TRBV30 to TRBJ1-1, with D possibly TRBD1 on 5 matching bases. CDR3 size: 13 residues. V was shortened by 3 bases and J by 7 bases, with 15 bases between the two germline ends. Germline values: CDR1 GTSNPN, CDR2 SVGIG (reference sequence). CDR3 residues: CAWRTAATFEAFF. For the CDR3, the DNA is TGTGCCTGGAGGACAGCCGCTACGTTTGAAGCTTTCTTT.

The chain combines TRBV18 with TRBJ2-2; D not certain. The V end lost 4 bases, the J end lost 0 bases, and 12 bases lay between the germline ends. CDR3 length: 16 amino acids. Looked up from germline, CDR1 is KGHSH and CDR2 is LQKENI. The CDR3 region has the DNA TGTGCCAGCTCACTATCGGGCCAAACGAACACCGGGGAGCTGTTTTTT. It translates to CASSLSGQTNTGELFF.

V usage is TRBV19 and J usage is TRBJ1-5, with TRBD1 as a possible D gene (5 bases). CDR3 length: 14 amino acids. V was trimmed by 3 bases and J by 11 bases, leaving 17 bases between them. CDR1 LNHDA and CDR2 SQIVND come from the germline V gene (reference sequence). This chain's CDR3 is CASSIPGGRGAQHF. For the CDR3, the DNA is TGTGCCAGTAGTATCCCGGGCGGGCGGGGGGCCCAGCATTTT.

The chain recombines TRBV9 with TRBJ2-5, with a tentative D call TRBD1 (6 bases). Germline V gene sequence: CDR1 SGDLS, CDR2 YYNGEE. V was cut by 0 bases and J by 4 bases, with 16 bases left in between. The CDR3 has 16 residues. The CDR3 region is CASSVGAGAVGETQYF. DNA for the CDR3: TGTGCCAGCAGCGTAGGGGCAGGGGCGGTGGGAGAGACCCAGTACTTC.

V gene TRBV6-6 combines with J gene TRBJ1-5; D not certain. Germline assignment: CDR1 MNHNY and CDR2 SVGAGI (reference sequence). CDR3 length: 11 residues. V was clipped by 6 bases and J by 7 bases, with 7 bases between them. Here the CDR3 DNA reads TGTGCCAGCAGGGCAGACCAGCCCCAGCATTTT. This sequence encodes CASRADQPQHF.

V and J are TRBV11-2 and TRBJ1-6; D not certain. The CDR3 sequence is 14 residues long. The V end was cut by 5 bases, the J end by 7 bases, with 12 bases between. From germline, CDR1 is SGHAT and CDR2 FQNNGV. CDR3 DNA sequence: TGTGCCAGCAGCCCAAACCCTGGGAATTCACCCCTCCACTTT. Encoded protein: CASSPNPGNSPLHF.